These 11 T cell receptor beta chains originate from one sample sequenced in a study of early T cells in non-severe SARS-CoV-2 infection. TCRdb redid the calling of the 5' RACE reads with MiXCR, one entry per CDR3 protein. The sample has about 43,000 distinct CDR3 sequences, 11% seen once. Sequencing was carried out using whole blood. The receptors shown here come from an adult who was a healthcare worker with PCR-confirmed SARS-CoV-2 infection or an uninfected control (not recorded which).

In its sample, this clonotype was seen many times. The genes are TRBV30 and TRBJ2-7, with a tentative D call TRBD2 (6 bases). Looked up from germline, CDR1 is GTSNPN and CDR2 is SVGIG (reference sequence). The CDR3 spans 11 residues. The V and J ends lost 6 bases and 4 bases respectively, with 10 bases between them. CDR3 DNA: TGTGCCTGCGCAGGGAGGTACGAGCAGTACTTC. This gives the protein CACAGRYEQYF.

This chain links TRBV21-1 with TRBJ1-1; the table's D call, TRBD1, was not checked against the DNA. TRBV21-1 is reported as a pseudogene. The CDR3 loop spans 18 amino acids. CDR3 protein: CASSKLGDRTGRPTEAFF. For the CDR3, the DNA is TGTGCCAGCAGCAAACTAGGGGACAGGACAGGGCGGCCCACTGAAGCTTTCTTT.

This clonotype showed up many times. The chain is built from TRBV29-1 and TRBJ1-1; D might be TRBD1 (5 bases). The CDR3 spans 13 residues. The V end lost 5 bases, the J end lost 0 bases, and 10 bases lay between the germline ends. Germline assignment: CDR1 SQVTM and CDR2 ANQGSEA. CDR3 residues: CSVQPGVNTEAFF. CDR3 bases: TGCAGCGTTCAACCGGGGGTGAACACTGAAGCTTTCTTT.

This clonotype was counted ten times or more. V and J are TRBV7-2 and TRBJ2-1, with D unresolved. Trimming cost V 3 bases and J 7 bases, with 7 bases left between them. Per germline, CDR1 SGHTA and CDR2 FQGNSA. This CDR3 has 12 residues. The CDR3 protein is CASSLVGNEQFF. CDR3 nucleotide sequence: TGTGCCAGCAGCTTGGTGGGGAATGAGCAGTTCTTC.

The chain carries TRBV9 and TRBJ2-7; D gene ambiguous. The CDR3 runs to 12 residues. V shed 0 bases and J shed 0 bases, with 1 base lying between them. CDR1 and CDR2 from the germline V gene are SGDLS and YYNGEE. The CDR3 DNA follows: TGTGCCAGCAGCGTAGCCTCCTACGAGCAGTACTTC. This codes for CASSVASYEQYF.

The sample holds many counts of this clonotype. The rearrangement joins TRBV4-3 to TRBJ1-4; D is unresolved. This CDR3 comprises 15 residues. V dropped 4 bases and J dropped 3 bases, with 12 bases sitting between them. Germline CDR1 reads LGHNA; CDR2 reads YSLEER. In DNA, the CDR3 is TGCGCCAGCAGCCCTCGTCAGGCTCCTAATGAAAAACTGTTTTTT. This translates into CASSPRQAPNEKLFF.

This clonotype is medium-sized. The CDR3 DNA is TGTGCCAGCAGCTTCACTAGCGGGGGGGACAATGAGCAGTTCTTC. Its protein product is CASSFTSGGDNEQFF. V usage is TRBV7-3 and J usage is TRBJ2-1; 13 nucleotides line up with TRBD2. Germline loops: CDR1 SGHTA, CDR2 FQGTGA. With 3 bases clipped from V and 5 bases from J, the junction kept 1 base outside the gene matches. The CDR3 is 15 amino acids.

V gene TRBV2 combines with J gene TRBJ2-6; D is uncertain. V lost 4 bases, J lost 1 base, and 5 bases lay in between. Germline V gives CDR1 SNHLY, CDR2 FYNNEI. There are 14 residues in the CDR3. The CDR3 DNA sequence: TGTGCCAGCAGTGCGACTTCTGGGGCCAACGTCCTGACTTTC. It yields the protein CASSATSGANVLTF.

This clonotype was counted many times. The rearrangement links TRBV7-9 to TRBJ2-3; TRBD2 matches 11 bases. V dropped 5 bases and J dropped 4; count of bases not matched to a gene: 8. CDR1 SEHNR and CDR2 FQNEAQ come from the germline V gene (reference sequence). The CDR3 loop spans 16 amino acids. CDR3: CASSLLAGGGADTQYF. CDR3 DNA sequence: TGTGCCAGCAGCCTTCTAGCGGGGGGCGGCGCAGATACGCAGTATTTT.

The sample holds many counts of this clonotype. The chain carries TRBV12-3 or TRBV12-4 and TRBJ2-7; D perhaps matches TRBD2 (5 bases). There are 14 residues in the CDR3. Trimming took off 3 bases at V and 3 bases at J, with 12 bases between the two ends. For the CDR3, the DNA is TGTGCCAGCAGTTTCTCGGGATCCCGCTACGAGCAGTACTTC. This codes for CASSFSGSRYEQYF.

There are many counts of this clonotype. V and J are TRBV20-1 and TRBJ1-1, with D maybe TRBD1 (6 bases). The CDR3 totals 16 residues. Germline values: CDR1 DFQATT, CDR2 SNEGSKA (reference sequence). The V end lost 0 bases, the J end lost 1 base, and 15 bases lay between the germline ends. The CDR3 bases are TGCAGTGCTAGAGACATCGCCCGAGGGGGGAACACTGAAGCTTTCTTT. This gives the protein CSARDIARGGNTEAFF.